This is a list of T cell receptor beta chains from one sample in a study of blood T cells in healthy people across ages. TCRdb redid the calling of the 5' RACE reads with MiXCR, one entry per CDR3 protein. The sample has about 1.4 million distinct CDR3 sequences; approximately 59% are singletons. The specimen was blood. The receptors stem from a young man in good health. The CDR3 runs from the conserved cysteine through the conserved F or W. A D gene is named only where the DNA matches it firmly. Rows give clone size only sometimes, using once, few, many, or a class for an expanded clone.

V	J	size	D	DNA	CDR3
TRBV3-1	TRBJ2-2	NA	NA	TGTGCCAGCAGCCAAGGGGTACAGGTCGGGGAGCTGTTTTTT	CASSQGVQVGELFF
TRBV10-3	TRBJ1-2	NA	NA	TGTGCCATCAGTGAGTCTGACAGCCTCATCTATGGCTACACCTTC	CAISESDSLIYGYTF
TRBV3-1	TRBJ2-5	NA	TRBD1	TGTGCCAGCAGCCAAGCCGGGACAGGGGGCGAGACCCAGTACTTC	CASSQAGTGGETQYF
TRBV10-3	TRBJ1-2	NA	NA	TGTGCCATCAGTGACGAAGCAGGGAGTTTTTATGGCTACACCTTC	CAISDEAGSFYGYTF
TRBV4-1	TRBJ2-7	NA	NA	TGCGCCAGCAGCCAAGTTCAGGGGAAAGCCTTTTACGAGCAGTACTTC	CASSQVQGKAFYEQYF
TRBV6-5	TRBJ1-4	NA	TRBD1	TGTGCCAGCAGCCCAGGGGGGGGGATCGATGAAAAACTGTTTTTT	CASSPGGGIDEKLFF
TRBV7-9	TRBJ2-6	NA	TRBD1	TGTGCCAGCAGCTTAATCTCTACAGGGGGAACTGGGGCCAACGTCCTGACTTTC	CASSLISTGGTGANVLTF
TRBV4-1	TRBJ2-7	NA	NA	TGCGCCAGTAGCCAAGTCGGAGGGGGCCTTTACGAGCAGTACTTC	CASSQVGGGLYEQYF
TRBV10-3	TRBJ2-3	few	TRBD2	TGTGCCATCAGTGCTCCGGGACTAGCGGGTCCGGATGGCCTCACAGATACGCAGTATTTT	CAISAPGLAGPDGLTDTQYF
TRBV20-1	TRBJ1-4	NA	NA	TGCAGTGCCAGAAAGGATGAAAAACTGTTTTTT	CSARKDEKLFF
TRBV5-1	TRBJ2-5	NA	NA	TGCGCCAGCAGCTTGGGAGGGGATCCGGAGACCCAGTACTTC	CASSLGGDPETQYF
TRBV12-3/TRBV12-4	TRBJ2-1	NA	NA	TGTGCCAGCAGTTTCCCTAGCTTCAACTCCTACAATGAGCAGTTCTTC	CASSFPSFNSYNEQFF
TRBV7-9	TRBJ2-4	NA	NA	TGTGCCAGCAGCTCCACCGACAGTAACATTCAGTACTTC	CASSSTDSNIQYF
TRBV12-3/TRBV12-4	TRBJ1-6	NA	TRBD1	TGTGCCAGCAGTTTACACAGGGGGAATTCACCCCTCCACTTT	CASSLHRGNSPLHF
TRBV25-1	TRBJ2-7	once	TRBD1	TGTGCCAGCACCTCCCTTGGGCGACAGGGGACCTACGAGCAGTACTTC	CASTSLGRQGTYEQYF
TRBV29-1	TRBJ2-7	few	TRBD1	TGCAGCGTACGGACAGGGACGAACGAGCAGTACTTC	CSVRTGTNEQYF
TRBV10-3	TRBJ1-3	NA	NA	TGTGCCATCAAGGCAGGGCACTCTGGAAACACCATATATTTT	CAIKAGHSGNTIYF
TRBV21-1	TRBJ2-3	once	NA	TGTGCCAGCAGCAAAGAGGTCTGGAAGACTCCGCGGACAGATACGCAGTATTTT	CASSKEVWKTPRTDTQYF
TRBV7-2	TRBJ1-5	few	TRBD1	TGTGCCAGCAGCCCGGGGACAGGGAAGCAGCCCCAGCATTTT	CASSPGTGKQPQHF
TRBV6-5	TRBJ2-2	NA	NA	TGTGCCAGCAGTGACCCAAGCACCGGGGAGCTGTTTTTT	CASSDPSTGELFF
TRBV6-2/TRBV6-3	TRBJ2-1	few	TRBD1	TGTGCCAGCAGTTACTCGGGACAGAGTTACAATGAGCAGTTCTTC	CASSYSGQSYNEQFF
TRBV7-2	TRBJ1-6	NA	NA	TGTGCCAGCAGCTTATTCGGACAGTATAATTCACCCCTCCACTTT	CASSLFGQYNSPLHF
TRBV2	TRBJ1-1	NA	NA	TGTGCCACCTGGGGGGACACGAACACTGAAGCTTTCTTT	CATWGDTNTEAFF
TRBV6-5	TRBJ2-5	few	NA	TGTGCCAGCAGACCCCCCGCCCAAGAGACCCAGTACTTC	CASRPPAQETQYF